Listed below are T cell receptor beta chains from one sample, sequenced in a study of blood T cell dynamics during melanoma immunotherapy. Some clones are missing from TCRdb's copy, which holds only in-frame ones; the method was immunoSEQ multiplex PCR. Of over a thousand clones in the sample, 75% to 90% were seen once. Specimen: effector memory CD8+ T cells from blood, collected from a patient treated with checkpoint blockade. The receptors were gathered from a human donor with melanoma. CDR3s include the opening cysteine and the closing phenylalanine or tryptophan. D genes are given only for firm matches. Size values are once, few and many counts, or a class for expanded clones, and some rows have none.

clone_size: NA
d_call: NA
cdr3_length: 13
j_call: TRBJ1-5
v_call: TRBV19
cdr3_nt: TGTGCCAGTAAGCTCCAGGGGCGGGAGCCCCAGCATTTT
cdr3_aa: CASKLQGREPQHF

clone_size: NA
d_call: NA
cdr3_length: 15
j_call: TRBJ2-1
v_call: TRBV5-5
cdr3_nt: TGTGCCAGCAGCTTGAGGGGGGGCGAGGACAATGAGCAGTTCTTC
cdr3_aa: CASSLRGGEDNEQFF

clone_size: NA
d_call: TRBD2
cdr3_length: 16
j_call: TRBJ2-3
v_call: TRBV27
cdr3_nt: TGTGCCAGCAGTATCGGGACTAGCGGGACGACAGATACGCAGTATTTT
cdr3_aa: CASSIGTSGTTDTQYF

clone_size: NA
d_call: TRBD2
cdr3_length: 14
j_call: TRBJ2-7
v_call: TRBV9
cdr3_nt: TGTGCCAGCGGGGTAGCGGGGGGCACGGGGGAGCAGTACTTC
cdr3_aa: CASGVAGGTGEQYF

clone_size: NA
d_call: TRBD1
cdr3_length: 16
j_call: TRBJ2-3
v_call: TRBV2
cdr3_nt: TGTGCCAGCAGTGAGGCAGGGGGCGGATCGGGCAGGACGCAGTATTTT
cdr3_aa: CASSEAGGGSGRTQYF

clone_size: NA
d_call: TRBD1
cdr3_length: 16
j_call: TRBJ2-1
v_call: TRBV14
cdr3_nt: TGTGCCAGCAGCCAAGTTCGGGACAGAGTTTTTGATGAGCAGTTCTTC
cdr3_aa: CASSQVRDRVFDEQFF

clone_size: NA
d_call: NA
cdr3_length: 12
j_call: TRBJ2-1
v_call: TRBV11-2
cdr3_nt: TGTGCCAGCAGCTTAGGGGGCCAGGGACCGTTCTTC
cdr3_aa: CASSLGGQGPFF

clone_size: few
d_call: TRBD1
cdr3_length: 13
j_call: TRBJ2-7
v_call: TRBV4-2
cdr3_nt: TGTGCCAGCAACCCGGGACAGGGGTACGAGCAGTACTTC
cdr3_aa: CASNPGQGYEQYF

clone_size: NA
d_call: TRBD2
cdr3_length: 16
j_call: TRBJ2-1
v_call: TRBV18
cdr3_nt: TGTGCCAGCTCACCATCTAGCGGGGGGGCCTACAATGAGCAGTTCTTC
cdr3_aa: CASSPSSGGAYNEQFF

clone_size: NA
d_call: NA
cdr3_length: 12
j_call: TRBJ1-1
v_call: TRBV5-5
cdr3_nt: TGTGCCAGCAGCAAAGGGAGCACTGAAGCTTTCTTT
cdr3_aa: CASSKGSTEAFF

clone_size: NA
d_call: NA
cdr3_length: 13
j_call: TRBJ1-2
v_call: TRBV27
cdr3_nt: TGTGCCAGCAGTCCCGGGACGTACTATGGCTACACCTTC
cdr3_aa: CASSPGTYYGYTF

clone_size: once
d_call: NA
cdr3_length: 14
j_call: TRBJ2-3
v_call: TRBV7-2
cdr3_nt: TGTGCCAGCAGCCCGAACCCCCTTGCAGATACGCAGTATTTT
cdr3_aa: CASSPNPLADTQYF

clone_size: NA
d_call: TRBD2
cdr3_length: 16
j_call: TRBJ2-1
v_call: TRBV6-1
cdr3_nt: TGTGCCAGCAGTGAGGGTAGCGGGGCCCTCCACCTGGAGCAGTTCTTC
cdr3_aa: CASSEGSGALHLEQFF

clone_size: NA
d_call: NA
cdr3_length: 15
j_call: TRBJ1-6
v_call: TRBV6-5
cdr3_nt: TGTGCCAGCATTGGTACAGAATACTATAATTCACCCCTCCACTTT
cdr3_aa: CASIGTEYYNSPLHF

clone_size: NA
d_call: TRBD1
cdr3_length: 17
j_call: TRBJ1-5
v_call: TRBV4-2
cdr3_nt: TGTGCCAGCAGCCAAGTACTGGACAGGGTAGGCAACCAGCCCCAGCATTTT
cdr3_aa: CASSQVLDRVGNQPQHF

clone_size: NA
d_call: NA
cdr3_length: 14
j_call: TRBJ1-1
v_call: TRBV7-9
cdr3_nt: TGTGCCAGCAGCTTAGGGACGGGGAACACTGAAGCTTTCTTT
cdr3_aa: CASSLGTGNTEAFF

clone_size: NA
d_call: NA
cdr3_length: 13
j_call: TRBJ1-1
v_call: TRBV30
cdr3_nt: TGTGCCTGGATATGGCAGGGCCTTAATGAAGCTTTCTTT
cdr3_aa: CAWIWQGLNEAFF

clone_size: NA
d_call: TRBD2
cdr3_length: 15
j_call: TRBJ2-7
v_call: TRBV27
cdr3_nt: TGTGCCAGCAGAGCTAGCGGGGGGAGCTCCTACGAGCAGTACTTC
cdr3_aa: CASRASGGSSYEQYF

clone_size: NA
d_call: NA
cdr3_length: 13
j_call: TRBJ1-2
v_call: TRBV6-5
cdr3_nt: TGTGCCAGCAGTTACTCGGCAGACTATGGCTACACCTTC
cdr3_aa: CASSYSADYGYTF

clone_size: once
d_call: TRBD1
cdr3_length: 15
j_call: TRBJ2-2
v_call: TRBV10-1
cdr3_nt: TGCGCCAGCAGTGAGAGGGGACAGGGAGGCGGGGAGCTGTTTTTT
cdr3_aa: CASSERGQGGGELFF

clone_size: NA
d_call: TRBD2
cdr3_length: 14
j_call: TRBJ2-1
v_call: TRBV7-6
cdr3_nt: TGTGCCAGCGCCGTAGGCGGGGGGTACAATGAGCAGTTCTTC
cdr3_aa: CASAVGGGYNEQFF

clone_size: NA
d_call: NA
cdr3_length: 12
j_call: TRBJ1-1
v_call: TRBV30
cdr3_nt: TGTGCCTGGAGCGCAGGGAGCACTGAAGCTTTCTTT
cdr3_aa: CAWSAGSTEAFF